A selection of T cell receptor beta chains follows, all from one sample in a study of T cells in Graves' hyperthyroidism and ophthalmopathy. TCRdb passed the multiplex PCR reads through MiXCR, listing each CDR3 protein once. Here the sample spans about 270,000 distinct CDR3 sequences, 25% to 30% being singletons. The material sequenced was blood. The receptors were sampled from a man aged 40-50 years with Graves' hyperthyroidism that later progressed to Graves' ophthalmopathy. The CDR3 runs from the conserved cysteine through the conserved F or W. A D gene is named only where the DNA matches it firmly. Not every row has a clone size; where given, it reads once, few, many or a size class.

V: TRBV27
size: many
D: .
J: TRBJ1-2
DNA: TGTGCCAGCAGTCTTATGGTTGGCGCTGGCTACACCTTC
CDR3: CASSLMVGAGYTF

V: TRBV11-3
size: many
D: TRBD1
J: TRBJ2-7
DNA: TGTGCCAGCAGGGACAGGGCCTCCTACGAGCAGTACTTC
CDR3: CASRDRASYEQYF

V: TRBV6-5
size: many
D: .
J: TRBJ1-5
DNA: TGTGCCACCACGACCTTTTTGAATCAGCCCCAGCATTTT
CDR3: CATTTFLNQPQHF

V: TRBV20-1
size: .
D: TRBD1
J: TRBJ2-5
DNA: TGCAGTGCAACCGGGACAGGGCATGAAGAGACCCAGTACTTC
CDR3: CSATGTGHEETQYF

V: TRBV11-3
size: many
D: .
J: TRBJ2-7
DNA: TGTGCCAGCAGCTTAGGTATGGACAACTCCTACGAGCAGTACTTC
CDR3: CASSLGMDNSYEQYF

V: TRBV5-1
size: many
D: .
J: TRBJ2-2
DNA: TGCGCCAGCAGCTTCTCGCAGCCCACCGGGGAGCTGTTTTTT
CDR3: CASSFSQPTGELFF

V: TRBV24-1
size: .
D: TRBD1
J: TRBJ1-2
DNA: TGTGCCACCCCCGGAGAAGAGGGACAGGAGTACACCTTC
CDR3: CATPGEEGQEYTF

V: TRBV2
size: .
D: TRBD2
J: TRBJ2-5
DNA: TGTGCCACAAGAACTAGCGGTGATTTCGAGACCCAGTACTTC
CDR3: CATRTSGDFETQYF

V: TRBV11-3
size: many
D: TRBD1
J: TRBJ2-5
DNA: TGTGCCAGCAGCTCGACAGGGACCCAAGAGACCCAGTACTTC
CDR3: CASSSTGTQETQYF

V: TRBV5-1
size: many
D: .
J: TRBJ2-5
DNA: TGCGCCAGCAGCATTCGGACGCAAGAGACCCAGTACTTC
CDR3: CASSIRTQETQYF

V: TRBV9
size: many
D: .
J: TRBJ2-2
DNA: TGTGCCAGCACCGGGGGCAGGAACACCGGGGAGCTGTTTTTT
CDR3: CASTGGRNTGELFF

V: TRBV27
size: .
D: .
J: TRBJ2-3
DNA: TGTGCCAGCAGTTCCCTTAGCGGTTCCACAGATACGCAGTATTTT
CDR3: CASSSLSGSTDTQYF

V: TRBV4-1
size: .
D: .
J: TRBJ1-2
DNA: TGCGCCAGCAGCCAAGATGACTCCCCCAGATCAGGGGGCTACACCTTC
CDR3: CASSQDDSPRSGGYTF

V: TRBV7-8
size: many
D: .
J: TRBJ1-2
DNA: TGTGCCAGCAGCCGCACCGGGACGGAATATGGCTACACCTTC
CDR3: CASSRTGTEYGYTF

V: TRBV7-2
size: many
D: .
J: TRBJ1-5
DNA: TGTGCCAGCAGCTCCGGACGTGTCAGCAATCAGCCCCAGCATTTT
CDR3: CASSSGRVSNQPQHF

V: TRBV19
size: many
D: .
J: TRBJ2-2
DNA: TGTGCCAGTAGGCTCAACACCGGGGAGCTGTTTTTT
CDR3: CASRLNTGELFF

V: TRBV19
size: many
D: TRBD1
J: TRBJ2-5
DNA: TGTGCCAGTAGTGCTACAGGGGGTTTAGAGACCCAGTACTTC
CDR3: CASSATGGLETQYF

V: TRBV2
size: .
D: .
J: TRBJ1-5
DNA: TGTGCCAGCAGGGGAATGACCCAGCATTTT
CDR3: CASRGMTQHF

V: TRBV12-3/TRBV12-4
size: .
D: .
J: TRBJ2-3
DNA: TGTGCCAGCAGTTTCCCTCAGGACTTAAACACAGATACGCAGTATTTT
CDR3: CASSFPQDLNTDTQYF

V: TRBV27
size: many
D: .
J: TRBJ1-1
DNA: TGTGCCAGCAGTCGCGGGATCCCCATGAACACTGAAGCTTTCTTT
CDR3: CASSRGIPMNTEAFF

V: TRBV6-1
size: .
D: TRBD1
J: TRBJ1-1
DNA: TGTGCCAGCAGTCCGGGGACAGGATGGGAAACTGAAGCTTTCTTT
CDR3: CASSPGTGWETEAFF

V: TRBV10-1
size: many
D: .
J: TRBJ2-5
DNA: TGCGCCAGCAGTGACCCCGGACTGGGAGAGACCCAGTACTTC
CDR3: CASSDPGLGETQYF

V: TRBV7-2
size: few
D: .
J: TRBJ1-1
DNA: TGTGCCAGCAGCCTTAGAAGGGTTAACACTGAAGCTTTCTTT
CDR3: CASSLRRVNTEAFF

V: TRBV5-1
size: many
D: .
J: TRBJ1-2
DNA: TGCGCCAGCGAACAAGGGAGTTACACCTTC
CDR3: CASEQGSYTF

V: TRBV11-2
size: many
D: TRBD2
J: TRBJ2-5
DNA: TGTGCCAGCAGCTCCGCGGGGGGAGGCCAAGAGACCCAGTACTTC
CDR3: CASSSAGGGQETQYF

V: TRBV5-1
size: few
D: .
J: TRBJ2-5
DNA: TGCGCCAGCAGTGTTGGGGAAGCCTCCTCGGAGACCCAGTACTTC
CDR3: CASSVGEASSETQYF

V: TRBV4-1
size: .
D: TRBD1
J: TRBJ1-5
DNA: TGCGCCAGCAGCCAAGCCCCGGGACAGGGGGGTCAGCCCCAGCATTTT
CDR3: CASSQAPGQGGQPQHF

V: TRBV12-3/TRBV12-4
size: many
D: .
J: TRBJ1-1
DNA: TGTGCCAGCAGCCCAAGAGGGGGTGACACTGAAGCTTTCTTT
CDR3: CASSPRGGDTEAFF

V: TRBV12-5
size: many
D: .
J: TRBJ2-5
DNA: TGTGCTAGTGGTTTAGGTGCGACGCTTGAAAGAGTGACCCAGTACTTC
CDR3: CASGLGATLERVTQYF

V: TRBV28
size: many
D: TRBD1
J: TRBJ1-1
DNA: TGTGCCAGCAGTTTAATCCAGGGGGCTAGAAACACTGAAGCTTTCTTT
CDR3: CASSLIQGARNTEAFF

V: TRBV15
size: many
D: TRBD1
J: TRBJ1-2
DNA: TGTGCCACAGAACCCGGGACAGGAGCCATCGCGGAGGGCTACACCTTC
CDR3: CATEPGTGAIAEGYTF

V: TRBV27
size: many
D: .
J: TRBJ2-6
DNA: TGTGCCAGCAGTGCAGTCCCCTCTGGGGCCAACGTCCTGACTTTC
CDR3: CASSAVPSGANVLTF

V: TRBV28
size: .
D: TRBD1
J: TRBJ2-7
DNA: TGTGCCAGCAGCGGACCCGGGACAGGCCGCTACGAGCAGTACTTC
CDR3: CASSGPGTGRYEQYF

V: TRBV6-5
size: .
D: .
J: TRBJ2-7
DNA: TGTGCCAGCAGTTACTCACCGACAGCGACCTACGAGCAGTACTTC
CDR3: CASSYSPTATYEQYF

V: TRBV12-3/TRBV12-4
size: .
D: TRBD1
J: TRBJ1-2
DNA: TGTGCCAGCAGCCCTAAAGGACAGGAGGGCATCTATGGCTACACCTTC
CDR3: CASSPKGQEGIYGYTF

V: TRBV28
size: .
D: .
J: TRBJ1-5
DNA: TGTGCCAGCAGTTTGGTGCGGGTGGGGCAGCCCCAGCATTTT
CDR3: CASSLVRVGQPQHF

V: TRBV12-3/TRBV12-4
size: .
D: TRBD2
J: TRBJ2-2
DNA: TGTGCCAGCAGTATCCCTCCAAGCGGGAGCGGGGAGCTGTTTTTT
CDR3: CASSIPPSGSGELFF

V: TRBV28
size: many
D: .
J: TRBJ2-7
DNA: TGTGCCAGCAGGAAGGGCCTCTACAACAGTTACGAGCAGTACTTC
CDR3: CASRKGLYNSYEQYF

V: TRBV28
size: .
D: .
J: TRBJ1-1
DNA: TGTGCCAGCAGAACTCAGGGCTTAGAAGCTTTCTTT
CDR3: CASRTQGLEAFF

V: TRBV20-1
size: .
D: TRBD1
J: TRBJ2-5
DNA: TGCAGTGCGAACCCGCGGGACAGGGGCCAAGAGACCCAGTACTTC
CDR3: CSANPRDRGQETQYF

V: TRBV6-1
size: few
D: .
J: TRBJ1-2
DNA: TGTGCCAGCAGTAGGGACGGGCAAAACTATGGCTACACCTTC
CDR3: CASSRDGQNYGYTF

V: TRBV20-1
size: .
D: TRBD2
J: TRBJ2-7
DNA: TGCAGTGCTGCCTCGGGAGGCGGTGTCTACGAGCAGTACTTC
CDR3: CSAASGGGVYEQYF

V: TRBV5-6
size: many
D: TRBD1
J: TRBJ1-2
DNA: TGTGCCAGCAGCTTGGTTCGGACAGGGTTCGACTATGGCTACACCTTC
CDR3: CASSLVRTGFDYGYTF

V: TRBV28
size: many
D: .
J: TRBJ2-4
DNA: TGTGCCAGCAGTTTAGCCACTGCGACAGGCCGTAAAAACATTCAGTACTTC
CDR3: CASSLATATGRKNIQYF

V: TRBV28
size: .
D: TRBD1
J: TRBJ2-7
DNA: TGTGCCAGCAGTCCTCGACCCGGGACAGGCCCCTACGAGCAGTACTTC
CDR3: CASSPRPGTGPYEQYF

V: TRBV12-3/TRBV12-4
size: many
D: .
J: TRBJ1-2
DNA: TGTGCCAGCAGTTTCCGGGGGACCGGCTACACCTTC
CDR3: CASSFRGTGYTF

V: TRBV11-2
size: many
D: .
J: TRBJ2-7
DNA: TGTGCCAGCAGTCCCCCGACCTACGAGCAGTACTTC
CDR3: CASSPPTYEQYF

V: TRBV9
size: many
D: .
J: TRBJ1-1
DNA: TGTGCCAGCAGCCCGAGGTTAGGGGGTACTGAAGCTTTCTTT
CDR3: CASSPRLGGTEAFF

V: TRBV6-2/TRBV6-3
size: many
D: TRBD1
J: TRBJ2-2
DNA: TGTGCCAGCAGTTACGATCGACGGGACAGGGATAACACCGGGGAGCTGTTTTTT
CDR3: CASSYDRRDRDNTGELFF

V: TRBV11-2
size: many
D: .
J: TRBJ2-7
DNA: TGTGCCAGCAGCTTAGGAGGGCTCGAGCAGTACTTC
CDR3: CASSLGGLEQYF

V: TRBV12-3/TRBV12-4
size: .
D: TRBD1
J: TRBJ2-5
DNA: TGTGCCAGCGGGACGGGACAGCAAGAGACCCAGTACTTC
CDR3: CASGTGQQETQYF

V: TRBV11-3
size: .
D: .
J: TRBJ2-5
DNA: TGTGCCAGCAGCAGACCAGCACAAGAGACCCAGTACTTC
CDR3: CASSRPAQETQYF

V: TRBV5-1
size: many
D: .
J: TRBJ2-7
DNA: TGCGCCAGCAGCTCGTCAATGGACGAGCAGTACTTC
CDR3: CASSSSMDEQYF

V: TRBV20-1
size: many
D: TRBD2
J: TRBJ2-7
DNA: TGCAGTGCTATTAACAGCGGGATTTCCTACGAGCAGTACTTC
CDR3: CSAINSGISYEQYF